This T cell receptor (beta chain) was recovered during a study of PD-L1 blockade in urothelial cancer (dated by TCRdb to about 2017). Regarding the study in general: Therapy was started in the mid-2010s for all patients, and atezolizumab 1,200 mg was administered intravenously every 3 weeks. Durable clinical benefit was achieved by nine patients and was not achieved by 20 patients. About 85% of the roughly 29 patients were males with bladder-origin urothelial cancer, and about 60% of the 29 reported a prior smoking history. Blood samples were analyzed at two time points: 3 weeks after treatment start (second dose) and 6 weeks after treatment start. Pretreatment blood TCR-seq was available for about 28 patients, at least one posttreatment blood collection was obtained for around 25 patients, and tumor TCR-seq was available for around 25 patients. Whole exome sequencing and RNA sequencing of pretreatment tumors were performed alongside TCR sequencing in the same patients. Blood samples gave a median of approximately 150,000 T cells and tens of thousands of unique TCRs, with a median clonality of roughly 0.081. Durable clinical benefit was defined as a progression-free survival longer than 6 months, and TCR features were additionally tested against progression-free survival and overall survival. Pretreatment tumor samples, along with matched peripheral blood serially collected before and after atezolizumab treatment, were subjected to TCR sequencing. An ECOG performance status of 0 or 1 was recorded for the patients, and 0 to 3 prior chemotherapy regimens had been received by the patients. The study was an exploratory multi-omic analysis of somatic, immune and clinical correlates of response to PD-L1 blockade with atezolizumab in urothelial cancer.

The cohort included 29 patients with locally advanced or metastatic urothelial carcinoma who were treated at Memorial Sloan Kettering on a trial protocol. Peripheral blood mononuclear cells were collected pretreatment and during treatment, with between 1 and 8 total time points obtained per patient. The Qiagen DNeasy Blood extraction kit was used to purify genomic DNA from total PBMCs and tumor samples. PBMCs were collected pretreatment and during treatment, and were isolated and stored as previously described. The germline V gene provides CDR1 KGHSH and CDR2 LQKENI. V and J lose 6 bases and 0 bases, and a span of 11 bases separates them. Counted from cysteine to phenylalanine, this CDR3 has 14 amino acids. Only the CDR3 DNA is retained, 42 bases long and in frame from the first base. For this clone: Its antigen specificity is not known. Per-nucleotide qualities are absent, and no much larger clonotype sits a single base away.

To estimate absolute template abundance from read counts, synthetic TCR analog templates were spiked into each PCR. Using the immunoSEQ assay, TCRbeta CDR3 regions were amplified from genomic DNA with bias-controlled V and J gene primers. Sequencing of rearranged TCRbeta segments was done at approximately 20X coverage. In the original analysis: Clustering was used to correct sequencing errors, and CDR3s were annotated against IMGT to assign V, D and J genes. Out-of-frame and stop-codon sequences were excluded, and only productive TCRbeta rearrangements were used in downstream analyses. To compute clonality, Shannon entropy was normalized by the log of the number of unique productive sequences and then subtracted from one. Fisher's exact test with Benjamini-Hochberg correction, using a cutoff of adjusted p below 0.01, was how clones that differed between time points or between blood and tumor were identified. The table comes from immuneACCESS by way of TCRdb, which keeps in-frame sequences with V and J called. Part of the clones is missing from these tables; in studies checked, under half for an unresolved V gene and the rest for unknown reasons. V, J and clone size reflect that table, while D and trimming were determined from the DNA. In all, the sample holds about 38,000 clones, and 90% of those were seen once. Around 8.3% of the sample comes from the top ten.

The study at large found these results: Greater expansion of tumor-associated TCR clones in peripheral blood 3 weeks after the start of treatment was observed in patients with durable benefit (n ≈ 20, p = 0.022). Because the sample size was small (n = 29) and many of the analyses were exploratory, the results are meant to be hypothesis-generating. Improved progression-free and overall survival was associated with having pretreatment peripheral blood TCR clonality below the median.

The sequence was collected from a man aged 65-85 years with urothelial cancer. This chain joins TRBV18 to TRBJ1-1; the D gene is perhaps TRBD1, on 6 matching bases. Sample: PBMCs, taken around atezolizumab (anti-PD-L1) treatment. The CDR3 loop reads CASSQQGLNTEAFF. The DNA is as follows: TGTGCCAGCTCCCAACAGGGCTTGAACACTGAAGCTTTCTTT. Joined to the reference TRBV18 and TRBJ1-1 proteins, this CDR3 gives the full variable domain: NAGVMQNPRHLVRRRGQEARLRCSPMKGHSHVYWYRQLPEEGLKFMVYLQKENIIDESGMPKERFSAEFPKEGPSILRIQQVVRGDSAAYFCASSQQGLNTEAFFGQGTRLTVV.